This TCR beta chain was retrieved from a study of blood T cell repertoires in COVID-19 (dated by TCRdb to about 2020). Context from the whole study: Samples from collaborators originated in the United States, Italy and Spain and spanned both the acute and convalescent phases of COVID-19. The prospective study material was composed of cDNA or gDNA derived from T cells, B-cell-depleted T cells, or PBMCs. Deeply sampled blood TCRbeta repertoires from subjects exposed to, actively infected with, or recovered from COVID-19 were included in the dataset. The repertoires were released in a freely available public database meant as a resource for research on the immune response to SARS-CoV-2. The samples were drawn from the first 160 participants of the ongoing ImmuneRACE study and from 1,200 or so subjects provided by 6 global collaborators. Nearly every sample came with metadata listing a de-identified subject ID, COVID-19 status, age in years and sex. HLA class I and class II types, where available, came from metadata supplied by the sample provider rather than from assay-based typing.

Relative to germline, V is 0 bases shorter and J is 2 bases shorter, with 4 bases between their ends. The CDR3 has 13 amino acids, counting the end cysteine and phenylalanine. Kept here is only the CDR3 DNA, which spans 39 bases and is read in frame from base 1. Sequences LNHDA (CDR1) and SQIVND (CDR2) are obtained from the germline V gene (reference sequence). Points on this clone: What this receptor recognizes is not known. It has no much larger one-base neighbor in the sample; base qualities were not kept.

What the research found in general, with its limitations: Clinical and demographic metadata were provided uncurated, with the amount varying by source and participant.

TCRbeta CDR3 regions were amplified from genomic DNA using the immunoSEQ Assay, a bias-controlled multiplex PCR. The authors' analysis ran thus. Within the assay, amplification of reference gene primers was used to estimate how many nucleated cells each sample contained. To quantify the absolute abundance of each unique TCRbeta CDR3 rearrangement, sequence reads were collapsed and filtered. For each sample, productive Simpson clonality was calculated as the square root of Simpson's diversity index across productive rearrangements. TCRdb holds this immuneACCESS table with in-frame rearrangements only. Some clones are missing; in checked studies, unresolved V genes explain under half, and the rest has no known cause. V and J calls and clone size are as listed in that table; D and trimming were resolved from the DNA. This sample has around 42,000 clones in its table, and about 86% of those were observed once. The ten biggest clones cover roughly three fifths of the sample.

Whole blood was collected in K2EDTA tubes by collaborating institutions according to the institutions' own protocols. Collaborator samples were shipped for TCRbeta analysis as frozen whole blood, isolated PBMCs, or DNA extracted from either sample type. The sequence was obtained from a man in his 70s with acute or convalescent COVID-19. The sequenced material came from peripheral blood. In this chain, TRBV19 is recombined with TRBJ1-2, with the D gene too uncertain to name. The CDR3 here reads CASSIEQNYGYTF. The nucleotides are TGTGCCAGTAGTATAGAACAGAACTATGGCTACACCTTC. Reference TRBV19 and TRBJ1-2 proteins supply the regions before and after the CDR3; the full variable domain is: DGGITQSPKYLFRKEGQNVTLSCEQNLNHDAMYWYRQDPGQGLRLIYYSQIVNDFQKGDIAEGYSVSREKKESFPLTVTSAQKNPTAFYLCASSIEQNYGYTFGSGTRLTVV.